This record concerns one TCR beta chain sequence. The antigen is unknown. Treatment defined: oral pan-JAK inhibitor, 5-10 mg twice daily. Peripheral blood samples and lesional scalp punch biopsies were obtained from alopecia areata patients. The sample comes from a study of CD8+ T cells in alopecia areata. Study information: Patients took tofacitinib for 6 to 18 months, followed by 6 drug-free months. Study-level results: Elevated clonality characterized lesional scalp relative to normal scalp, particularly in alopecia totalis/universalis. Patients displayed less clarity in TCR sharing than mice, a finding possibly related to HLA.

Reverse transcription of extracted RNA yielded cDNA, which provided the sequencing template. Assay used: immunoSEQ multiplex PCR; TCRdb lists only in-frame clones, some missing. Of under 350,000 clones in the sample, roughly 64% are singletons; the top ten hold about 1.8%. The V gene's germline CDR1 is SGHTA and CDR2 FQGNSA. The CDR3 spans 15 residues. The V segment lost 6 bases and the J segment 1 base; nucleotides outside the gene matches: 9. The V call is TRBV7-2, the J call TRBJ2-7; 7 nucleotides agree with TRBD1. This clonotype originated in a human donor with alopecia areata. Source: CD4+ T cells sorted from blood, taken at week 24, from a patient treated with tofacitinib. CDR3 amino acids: CASSRRQGGSYEQYF. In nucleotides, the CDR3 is TGTGCCAGCAGTCGTCGACAGGGTGGTTCCTACGAGCAGTACTTC. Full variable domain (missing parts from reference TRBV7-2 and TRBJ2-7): GAGVSQSPSNKVTEKGKDVELRCDPISGHTALYWYRQSLGQGLEFLIYFQGNSAPDKSGLPSDRFSAERTGGSVSTLTIQRTQQEDSAVYLCASSRRQGGSYEQYFGPGTRLTVT.